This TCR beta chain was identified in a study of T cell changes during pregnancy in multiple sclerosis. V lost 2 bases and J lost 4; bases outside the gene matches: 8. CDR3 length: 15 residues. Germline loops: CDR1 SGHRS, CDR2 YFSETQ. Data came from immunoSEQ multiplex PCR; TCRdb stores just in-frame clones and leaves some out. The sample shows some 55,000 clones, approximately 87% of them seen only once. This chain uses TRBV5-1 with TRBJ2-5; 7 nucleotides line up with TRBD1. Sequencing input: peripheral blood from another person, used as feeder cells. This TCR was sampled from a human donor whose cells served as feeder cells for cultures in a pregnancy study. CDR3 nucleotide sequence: TGCGCCAGCAGCTTTCGGTACGCAGGGGGAGAGACCCAGTACTTC. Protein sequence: CASSFRYAGGETQYF.